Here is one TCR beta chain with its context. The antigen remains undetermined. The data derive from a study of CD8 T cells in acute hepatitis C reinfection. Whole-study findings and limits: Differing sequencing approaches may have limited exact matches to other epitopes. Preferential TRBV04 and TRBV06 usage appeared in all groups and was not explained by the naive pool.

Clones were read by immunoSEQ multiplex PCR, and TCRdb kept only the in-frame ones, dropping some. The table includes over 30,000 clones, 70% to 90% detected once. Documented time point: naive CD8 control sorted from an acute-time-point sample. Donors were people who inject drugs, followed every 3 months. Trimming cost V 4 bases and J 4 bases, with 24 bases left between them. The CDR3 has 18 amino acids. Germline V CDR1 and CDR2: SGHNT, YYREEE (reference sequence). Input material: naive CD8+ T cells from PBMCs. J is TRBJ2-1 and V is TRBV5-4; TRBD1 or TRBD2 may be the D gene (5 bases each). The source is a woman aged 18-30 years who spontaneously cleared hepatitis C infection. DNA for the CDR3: TGTGCCAGCAGCGAAAGGGGTGCGGTGGGAGAACGGTACAATGAGCAGTTCTTC. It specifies CASSERGAVGERYNEQFF.